This T cell receptor beta chain was found in a study of cytomegalovirus exposure and HLA in healthy donors. Study overall: An early data release held tens of millions of unique TCRs from HLA-typed donors. Researchers found that roughly 81% of some 400 genotyped donors fell within the Caucasian-associated ancestry cluster. Whole-study findings and limits: Researchers reported from a later analysis that most CMV-associated TCR beta chains appeared HLA-restricted. Most of the TCR beta V segments (in an earlier analysis) were productive either about 87% or about 30% of the time.

CDR3 length: 16 residues. V was shortened by 0 bases and J by 5 bases, with 11 bases between the two germline ends. The germline V gene has CDR1 LGHNA and CDR2 YSLEER. On this clone itself: Its cognate antigen is unknown.

PCR amplification relied on 60 Vbeta primers (plus 13 Jbeta primers). Produced via immunoSEQ multiplex PCR; TCRdb's table is partial and in-frame only. The sample has approximately 190,000 clones, 81% seen once. Sequencing was performed on PBMCs. The clonotype was recovered from a man in his forties or fifties in good health and CMV-seronegative. The chain is built from TRBV4-3 and TRBJ2-6; D not certain. The CDR3 reads CASSQEYSPRANVLTF. CDR3 nucleotide sequence: TGCGCCAGCAGCCAAGAATACTCCCCAAGGGCCAACGTCCTGACTTTC.